This T cell receptor (beta chain) comes out of a study of siplizumab effects on memory and regulatory T cells. With V trimmed by 4 bases and J by 8 bases, 13 bases remained unmatched. From germline, CDR1 is MNHEY and CDR2 SVGAGI. The CDR3 spans 16 residues. Study results and limitations: It seemed that naive T cells were more diverse than memory cells and were major contributors to the alloresponse. Relative to controls at approximately 25%, mappable alloreactive CD4+ clones exhibited a mean Treg-derived proportion of over 60% with siplizumab. Proliferating clones, CD4+ or CD8+, lacked an assignable naive or memory phenotype in roughly 80-97% of cases.

Clones were sequenced by immunoSEQ multiplex PCR, and TCRdb holds only the in-frame ones, with some missing. The data contain under 70,000 clones, around three quarters of them singletons. Notes on this clone: Antigen unknown.

V is TRBV6-5 and J is TRBJ1-2, with 10 bases lining up with TRBD1. This receptor was identified in a human donor in good health. The material sequenced was memory CD4+ T cells sorted from blood. CDR3: CASSSPSGTGARGYTF. CDR3 in DNA: TGTGCCAGCAGTTCCCCCTCCGGGACAGGGGCGCGGGGCTACACCTTC.